Listed here is a single T cell receptor beta chain. Its cognate antigen is unknown. This PCR relied on a set of 60 Vbeta primers and 13 Jbeta primers. TCRdb keeps only in-frame clones here, not all; method: immunoSEQ multiplex PCR. Among about 180,000 clones listed, 80% were seen once. This entry is derived from a study of cytomegalovirus exposure and HLA in healthy donors. The junction had 2 bases not matched to a gene; V was cut back by 3 bases and J by 2 bases. The germline gives CDR1 SGHRS, CDR2 YFSETQ. The CDR3 is 13 residues long. Study-level results: Within an earlier analysis, most TCR beta V segments proved productive either about 90% or about 30% of the time. Later work associated roughly 17,000 TCR beta sequences with HLA alleles at 0.05 false discovery rate. Later work found most CMV-associated TCR beta chains apparently HLA-restricted.

The sequence came from a girl between 10 and 17 years old in good health and CMV-seropositive. Sequenced material: PBMCs. The V gene is TRBV5-1, the J gene TRBJ2-7; 7 nucleotides agree with TRBD2. The CDR3 nucleotides read TGCGCCAGCAGCTCTGGGGGGGCCTACGAGCAGTACTTC. Protein sequence: CASSSGGAYEQYF.